This TCR beta chain was observed in a study of PD-1 blockade in classical Hodgkin lymphoma. Study observations and caveats: Complete responders entered with baseline diversity on par with newly diagnosed patients, the results showed. While CD8+ TCR diversity did not rise significantly by C4D1, CD4+ TCR diversity did. Repertoires differed for reasons still undefined, possibly disease activity or prior therapy.

Clones were read by immunoSEQ multiplex PCR, and TCRdb kept only the in-frame ones, dropping some. The sample contains fewer than 45,000 clones, 76% of which appear only once. This clone was counted between two and nine times. Its antigen is not identified. An end of the junction differs from the germline gene, which may be a read error. CDR1 SGHRS and CDR2 YFSETQ come from the germline V gene. The CDR3 is 15 residues long. Relapse after autologous stem cell transplantation occurred in every patient, and brentuximab vedotin exposure varied. Specimen: peripheral blood mononuclear cells (PBMCs), collected at baseline. The rearrangement joins TRBV5-1 to TRBJ2-1, with TRBD1 matching 11 bases. This TCR was recovered from a human donor with classical Hodgkin lymphoma. This CDR3 reads CASSLGQGEYNEQFF. CDR3 coding DNA: TGCGCCAGCAGTTTGGGACAGGGGGAGTACAATGAGCAGTTCTTC.